This T cell receptor (beta chain) was obtained from a study of identifying expanded T cells in peripheral blood. Some clones are missing from TCRdb's copy, which holds only in-frame ones; the method was immunoSEQ multiplex PCR. This table holds approximately 100,000 clones, roughly 85% found once. Trimming shortened V by 3 bases and J by 2 bases, and 8 bases separated the two germline ends. The CDR3 has 13 amino acids. Germline CDR1 reads SGHTA; CDR2 reads FQGNSA. The source of this sequence is a person aged 18 to 70 in good health. V gene TRBV7-2 combines with J gene TRBJ2-7, with no clear D. Sequencing used blood. The CDR3 DNA reads TGTGCCAGCAGCTTGTGGTCCCCCTACGAGCAGTACTTC. The encoded protein is CASSLWSPYEQYF.